One and the same sample provided the 13 T cell receptor beta chains below, sequenced in a study of CXCR3-negative and CXCR3-positive naive CD8 T cells. What these receptors recognize is not known. The method, 5' RACE with UMI labels, was used to prepare the TRB cDNA libraries. Following a re-call of the 5' RACE reads, TCRdb has one entry per CDR3 protein and lacks DNA. This sample contains some 140,000 distinct CDR3 sequences. Study outcomes and limitations: Relative to CXCR3-negative naive cells, CXCR3-positive naive cells had more hydrophobic TRB CDR3s.

The sample consisted of naive CXCR3+ CD8+ T cells from blood. Subset: CD45RO-CCR7+CD27+CD95- naive CD8+ T cells expressing CXCR3 (TNR3+). All receptors derive from a human donor in good health. Some clones in this sample may be carry-over from other donors' samples.

The rearrangement uses TRBV7-2 and TRBJ2-1; checking the TCRdb D call of TRBD1 is not possible without DNA. Germline loops: CDR1 SGHTA, CDR2 FQGNSA. The CDR3 extends over 15 amino acids. The CDR3 is CASRDWDRGDNEQFF.

CDR3 protein: CASSLEHAGELFF. V and J are TRBV5-1 and TRBJ2-2. The CDR3 is made up of 13 amino acids. CDR1 SGHRS and CDR2 YFSETQ come from the germline V gene.

The chain recombines TRBV29-1 with TRBJ1-2; TCRdb's D call of TRBD1 is untestable without DNA. The germline V gene has CDR1 SQVTM and CDR2 ANQGSEA. This CDR3 is built from 15 residues. CDR3 region: CSVERGQGFGGGYTF. The entire variable domain, with the rest obtained from reference TRBV29-1 and TRBJ1-2, is as follows: SAVISQKPSRDICQRGTSLTIQCQVDSQVTMMFWYRQQPGQSLTLIATANQGSEATYESGFVIDKFPISRPNLTFSTLTVSNMSPEDSSIYLCSVERGQGFGGGYTFGSGTRLTVV.

The gene calls are TRBV7-9 and TRBJ2-7; the D gene TCRdb calls, TRBD1, cannot be checked with no DNA. Per germline, CDR1 SEHNR and CDR2 FQNEAQ (reference sequence). This CDR3 contains 14 residues. CDR3 amino acids: CASGLGPGVYEQYF.

The rearrangement joins TRBV2 to TRBJ2-1; the D call from TCRdb, TRBD2, cannot be confirmed without DNA. Per the germline V gene, CDR1 is SNHLY and CDR2 is FYNNEI. This CDR3 spans 15 amino acids. The CDR3 protein is CASRSGGGAYNEKFF.

This chain connects TRBV7-6 to TRBJ2-1. This CDR3 is 12 amino acids long. The germline CDR1 and CDR2 sequences are SGHVS and FNYEAQ. This CDR3 is CASSLANNEQFF.

V usage is TRBV29-1 and J usage is TRBJ2-7; the D call from TCRdb, TRBD2, cannot be confirmed without DNA. CDR1 and CDR2 (germline): SQVTM, ANQGSEA. The CDR3 is 16 amino acids. The CDR3 is CSVEGLAGDPTYEQYF.

CDR3 residues: CASSLKAGGPAYNEQFF. This rearrangement joins TRBV28 to TRBJ2-1; TCRdb calls TRBD2, which cannot be checked without DNA. The CDR3 contains 17 residues. The germline V gene has CDR1 MDHEN and CDR2 SYDVKM.

The genes are TRBV5-1 and TRBJ2-5; TCRdb selects TRBD2, and the lack of DNA leaves this call unchecked. The germline V gene encodes CDR1 SGHRS and CDR2 YFSETQ. This CDR3 has 14 residues. The CDR3 spells CASSPGLLQETQYF.

This chain links TRBV5-1 with TRBJ2-7; TCRdb returns TRBD1, unconfirmable since there is no DNA. The length of the CDR3 is 14 residues. CDR1 is SGHRS and CDR2 is YFSETQ in the germline V gene. CDR3 sequence reads: CASSVDPGPYEQYF. The variable domain in full, completed from reference TRBV5-1 and TRBJ2-7, reads KAGVTQTPRYLIKTRGQQVTLSCSPISGHRSVSWYQQTPGQGLQFLFEYFSETQRNKGNFPGRFSGRQFSNSRSEMNVSTLELGDSALYLCASSVDPGPYEQYFGPGTRLTVT.

The chain uses TRBV28 and TRBJ1-1; absent DNA, TCRdb's TRBD1 call cannot be checked. The germline CDR1 and CDR2 sequences are MDHEN and SYDVKM. The length of the CDR3 is 13 residues. The CDR3 is CASTPLGGSGAFF.

This chain connects TRBV29-1 to TRBJ2-2. The CDR3 extends over 15 amino acids. CDR1 SQVTM and CDR2 ANQGSEA come from the germline V gene. The CDR3 reads CSVEGLLDDTGELFF.

The rearrangement uses TRBV30 and TRBJ1-5. The CDR3 contains 14 residues. Germline loops: CDR1 GTSNPN, CDR2 SVGIG (reference sequence). CDR3 sequence: CAWRQRGYNQPQHF.